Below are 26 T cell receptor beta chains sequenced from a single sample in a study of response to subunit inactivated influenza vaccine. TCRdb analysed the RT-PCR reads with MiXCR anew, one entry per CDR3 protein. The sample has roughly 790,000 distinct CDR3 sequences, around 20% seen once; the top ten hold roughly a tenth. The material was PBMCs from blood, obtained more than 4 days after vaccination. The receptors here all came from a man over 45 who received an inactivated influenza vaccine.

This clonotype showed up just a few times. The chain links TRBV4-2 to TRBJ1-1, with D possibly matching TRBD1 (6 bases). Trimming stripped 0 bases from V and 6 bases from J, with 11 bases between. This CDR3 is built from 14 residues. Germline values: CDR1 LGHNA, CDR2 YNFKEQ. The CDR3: CASSQESKGAEAFF. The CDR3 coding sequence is TGTGCCAGCAGCCAAGAAAGTAAGGGGGCTGAAGCTTTCTTT.

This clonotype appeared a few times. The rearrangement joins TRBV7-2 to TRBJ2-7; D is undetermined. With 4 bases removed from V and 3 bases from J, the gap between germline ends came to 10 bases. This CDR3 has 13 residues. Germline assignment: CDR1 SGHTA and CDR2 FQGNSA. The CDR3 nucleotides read TGTGCCAGCAGCTCCCCGGGCCACTACGAGCAGTACTTC. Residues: CASSSPGHYEQYF.

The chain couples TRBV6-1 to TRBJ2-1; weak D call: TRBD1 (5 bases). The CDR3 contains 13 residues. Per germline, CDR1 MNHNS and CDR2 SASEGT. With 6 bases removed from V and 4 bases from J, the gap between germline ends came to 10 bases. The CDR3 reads CASRAYRYNEQFF. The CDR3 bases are TGTGCCAGCAGAGCATACAGGTACAATGAGCAGTTCTTC.

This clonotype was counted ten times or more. Here the CDR3 DNA reads TGTGCCATCAGTTCCAGGGACAACACCGGGGAGCTGTTTTTT. Residues: CAISSRDNTGELFF. The rearrangement links TRBV10-3 to TRBJ2-2; D may be TRBD1 or TRBD2 (5 bases each). CDR1 and CDR2 (germline): ENHRY, SYGVKD. The CDR3 covers 14 residues. Trimming took off 5 bases at V and 2 bases at J, with 9 bases between the two ends.

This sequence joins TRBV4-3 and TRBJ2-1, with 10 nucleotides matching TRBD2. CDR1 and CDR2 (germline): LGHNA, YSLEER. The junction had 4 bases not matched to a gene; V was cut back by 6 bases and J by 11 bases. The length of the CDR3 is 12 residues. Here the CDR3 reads CASSLAGEKQFF. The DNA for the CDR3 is TGCGCCAGCAGTCTAGCGGGGGAGAAGCAGTTCTTC.

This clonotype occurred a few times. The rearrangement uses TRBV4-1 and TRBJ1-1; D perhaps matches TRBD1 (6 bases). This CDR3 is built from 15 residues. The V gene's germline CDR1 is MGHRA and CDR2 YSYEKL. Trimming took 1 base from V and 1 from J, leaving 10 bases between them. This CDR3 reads CASSQGWGQNTEAFF. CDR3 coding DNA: TGCGCCAGCAGCCAAGGCTGGGGGCAGAACACTGAAGCTTTCTTT.

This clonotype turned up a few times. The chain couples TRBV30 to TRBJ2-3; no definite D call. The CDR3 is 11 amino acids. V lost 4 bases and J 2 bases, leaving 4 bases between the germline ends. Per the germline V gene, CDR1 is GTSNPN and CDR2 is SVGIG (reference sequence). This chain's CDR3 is CAWTDTDTQYF. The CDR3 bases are TGTGCCTGGACCGACACAGATACGCAGTATTTT.

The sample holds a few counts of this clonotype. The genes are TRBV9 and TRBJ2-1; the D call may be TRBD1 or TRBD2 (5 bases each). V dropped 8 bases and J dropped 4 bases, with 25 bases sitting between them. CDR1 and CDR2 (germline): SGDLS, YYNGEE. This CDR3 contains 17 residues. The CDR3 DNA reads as TGTGCCAGTCGGGGTGGGGCCGATTCCTTCAATTACAATGAGCAGTTCTTC. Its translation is CASRGGADSFNYNEQFF.

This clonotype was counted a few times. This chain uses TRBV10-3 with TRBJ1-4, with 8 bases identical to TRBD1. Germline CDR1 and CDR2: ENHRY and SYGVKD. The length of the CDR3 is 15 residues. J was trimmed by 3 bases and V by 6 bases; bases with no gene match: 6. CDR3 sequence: CAIRPGTGANEKLFF. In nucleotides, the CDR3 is TGTGCCATCAGGCCCGGGACAGGAGCTAATGAAAAACTGTTTTTT.

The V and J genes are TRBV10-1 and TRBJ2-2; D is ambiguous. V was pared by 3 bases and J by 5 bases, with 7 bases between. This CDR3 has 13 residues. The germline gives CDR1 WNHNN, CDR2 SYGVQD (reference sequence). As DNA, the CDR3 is TGCGCCAGCAGTGAAGGGCCGACCGGGGAGCTGTTTTTT. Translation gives CASSEGPTGELFF.

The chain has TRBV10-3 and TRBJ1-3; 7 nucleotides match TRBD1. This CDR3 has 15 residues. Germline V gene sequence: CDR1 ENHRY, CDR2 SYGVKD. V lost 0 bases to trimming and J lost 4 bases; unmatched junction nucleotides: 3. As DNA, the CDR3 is TGTGCCATCAGTGAGTCGTTGGGACAGGGAAACACCATATATTTT. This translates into CAISESLGQGNTIYF.

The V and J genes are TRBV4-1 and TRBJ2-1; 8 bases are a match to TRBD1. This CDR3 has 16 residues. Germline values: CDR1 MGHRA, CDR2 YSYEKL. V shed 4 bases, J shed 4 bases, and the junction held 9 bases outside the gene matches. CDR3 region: CASSPQSGGWYNEQFF. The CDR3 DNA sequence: TGCGCCAGCAGCCCCCAATCAGGGGGCTGGTACAATGAGCAGTTCTTC.

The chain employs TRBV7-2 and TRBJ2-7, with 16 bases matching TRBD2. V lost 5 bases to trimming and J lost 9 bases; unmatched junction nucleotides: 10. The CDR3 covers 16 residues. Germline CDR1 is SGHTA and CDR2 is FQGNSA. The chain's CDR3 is CASSPGTSGRDIWQYF. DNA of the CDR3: TGTGCCAGCAGCCCCGGGACTAGCGGGAGGGATATCTGGCAGTACTTC.

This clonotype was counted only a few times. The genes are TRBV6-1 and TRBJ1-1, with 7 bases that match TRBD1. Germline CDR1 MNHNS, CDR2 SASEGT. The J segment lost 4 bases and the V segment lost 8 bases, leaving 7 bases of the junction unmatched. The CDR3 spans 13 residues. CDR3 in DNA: TGTGCCAGCGCACTAAGGGGGCCCACTGAAGCTTTCTTT. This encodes CASALRGPTEAFF.

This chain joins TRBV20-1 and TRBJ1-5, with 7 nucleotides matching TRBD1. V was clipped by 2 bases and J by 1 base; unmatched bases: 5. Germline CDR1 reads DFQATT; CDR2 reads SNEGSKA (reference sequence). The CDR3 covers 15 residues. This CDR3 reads CSARLQGQSNQPQHF. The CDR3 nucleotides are TGCAGTGCTAGATTACAGGGGCAAAGCAATCAGCCCCAGCATTTT.

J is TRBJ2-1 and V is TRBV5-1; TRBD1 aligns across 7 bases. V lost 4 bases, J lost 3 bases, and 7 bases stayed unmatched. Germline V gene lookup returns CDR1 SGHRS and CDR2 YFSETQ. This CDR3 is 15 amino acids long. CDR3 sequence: CASSLDRVSYNEQFF. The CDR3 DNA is TGCGCCAGCAGCCTTGACAGGGTAAGCTACAATGAGCAGTTCTTC.

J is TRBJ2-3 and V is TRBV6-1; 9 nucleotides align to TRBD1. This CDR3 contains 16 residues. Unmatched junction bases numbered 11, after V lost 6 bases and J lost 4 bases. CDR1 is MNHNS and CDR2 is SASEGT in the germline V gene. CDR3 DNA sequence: TGTGCCAGCAGCCACCCCGGGACAGGGCGGGCAGATACGCAGTATTTT. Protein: CASSHPGTGRADTQYF.

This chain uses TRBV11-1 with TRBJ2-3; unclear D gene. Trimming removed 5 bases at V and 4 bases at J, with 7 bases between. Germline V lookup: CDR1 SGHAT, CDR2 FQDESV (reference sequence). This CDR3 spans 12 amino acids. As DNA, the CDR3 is TGTGCCAGCAGCCCGTTCTCAGATACGCAGTATTTT. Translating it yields CASSPFSDTQYF. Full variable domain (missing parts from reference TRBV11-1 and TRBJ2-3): EAEVAQSPRYKITEKSQAVAFWCDPISGHATLYWYRQILGQGPELLVQFQDESVVDDSQLPKDRFSAERLKGVDSTLKIQPAELGDSAMYLCASSPFSDTQYFGPGTRLTVL.

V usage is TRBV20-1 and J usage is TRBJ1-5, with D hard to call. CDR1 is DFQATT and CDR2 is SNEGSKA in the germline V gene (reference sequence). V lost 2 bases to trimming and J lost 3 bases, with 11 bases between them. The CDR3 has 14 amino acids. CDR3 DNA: TGCAGTGCTAGACCCGGGAGGGTCAATCAGCCCCAGCATTTT. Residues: CSARPGRVNQPQHF.

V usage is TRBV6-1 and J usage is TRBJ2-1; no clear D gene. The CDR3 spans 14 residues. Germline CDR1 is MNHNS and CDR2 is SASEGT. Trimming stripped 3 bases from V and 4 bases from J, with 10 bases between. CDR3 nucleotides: TGTGCCAGCAGTGATGACCCCAAATACAATGAGCAGTTCTTC. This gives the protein CASSDDPKYNEQFF.

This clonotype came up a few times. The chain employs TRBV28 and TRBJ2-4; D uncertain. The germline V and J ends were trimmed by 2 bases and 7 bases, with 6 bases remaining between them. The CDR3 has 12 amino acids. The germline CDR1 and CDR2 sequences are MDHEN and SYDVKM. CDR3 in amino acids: CASSLNSNIQYF. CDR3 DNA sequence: TGTGCCAGCAGTTTAAATTCTAACATTCAGTACTTC.

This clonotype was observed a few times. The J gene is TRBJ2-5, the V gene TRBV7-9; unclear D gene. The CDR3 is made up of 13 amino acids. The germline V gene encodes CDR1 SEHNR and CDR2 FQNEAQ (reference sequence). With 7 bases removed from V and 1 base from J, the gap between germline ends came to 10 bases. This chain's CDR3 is CASNGRPQETQYF. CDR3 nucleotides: TGTGCCAGCAACGGGCGACCCCAAGAGACCCAGTACTTC. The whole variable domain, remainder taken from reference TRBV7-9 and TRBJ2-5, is DTGVSQNPRHKITKRGQNVTFRCDPISEHNRLYWYRQTLGQGPEFLTYFQNEAQLEKSRLLSDRFSAERPKGSFSTLEIQRTEQGDSAMYLCASNGRPQETQYFGPGTRLLVL.

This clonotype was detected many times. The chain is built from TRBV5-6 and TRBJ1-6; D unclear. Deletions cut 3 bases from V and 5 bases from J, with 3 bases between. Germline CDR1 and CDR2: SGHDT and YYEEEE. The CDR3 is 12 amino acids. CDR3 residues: CASSSDNSPLHF. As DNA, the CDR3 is TGTGCCAGCAGCTCGGATAATTCACCCCTCCACTTT.

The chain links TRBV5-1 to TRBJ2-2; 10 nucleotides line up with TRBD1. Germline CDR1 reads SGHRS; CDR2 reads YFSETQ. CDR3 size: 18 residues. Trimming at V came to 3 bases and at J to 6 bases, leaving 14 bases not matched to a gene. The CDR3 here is CASSSGQGKILSAGELFF. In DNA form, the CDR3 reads TGCGCCAGCAGCTCGGGACAGGGGAAAATCCTTAGCGCCGGGGAGCTGTTTTTT.

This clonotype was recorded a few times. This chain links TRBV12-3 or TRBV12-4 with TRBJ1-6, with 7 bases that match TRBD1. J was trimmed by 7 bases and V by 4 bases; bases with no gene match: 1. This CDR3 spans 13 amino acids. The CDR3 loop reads CASSWDRNSPLHF. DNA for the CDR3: TGTGCCAGCAGTTGGGACAGAAATTCACCCCTCCACTTT.

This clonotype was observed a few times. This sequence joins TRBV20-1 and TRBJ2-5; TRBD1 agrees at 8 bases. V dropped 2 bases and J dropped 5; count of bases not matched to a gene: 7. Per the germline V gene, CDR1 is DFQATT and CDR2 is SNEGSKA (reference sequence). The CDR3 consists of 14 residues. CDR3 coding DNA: TGCAGTGCTAGACCGAGGACAGGGTGGGAGACCCAGTACTTC. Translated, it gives CSARPRTGWETQYF.